This T cell receptor (beta chain) was retrieved from a study of blood T cell repertoires in COVID-19. For the study at large: From the United States, Italy and Spain came samples of acute and convalescent COVID-19.

J lost 4 bases, V lost 4 bases, and 12 bases had no gene match. The germline V gene encodes CDR1 MNHEY and CDR2 SMNVEV (reference sequence). The CDR3 is 18 amino acids. Libraries were prepared by immunoSEQ multiplex PCR; TCRdb keeps only in-frame clonotypes and omits some of them. Seen here are about 260,000 clones, more than 85% observed once, and the top ten hold roughly 5.6%. Sequenced: peripheral blood. This chain joins TRBV27 and TRBJ2-7; TRBD2 agrees at 14 bases. This TCR was sampled from an older woman with COVID-19, enrolled during active disease. CDR3 in amino acids: CASSSTSGLAGAMYEQYF. The CDR3 bases are TGTGCCAGCAGTTCCACCTCGGGACTAGCGGGAGCTATGTACGAGCAGTACTTC.